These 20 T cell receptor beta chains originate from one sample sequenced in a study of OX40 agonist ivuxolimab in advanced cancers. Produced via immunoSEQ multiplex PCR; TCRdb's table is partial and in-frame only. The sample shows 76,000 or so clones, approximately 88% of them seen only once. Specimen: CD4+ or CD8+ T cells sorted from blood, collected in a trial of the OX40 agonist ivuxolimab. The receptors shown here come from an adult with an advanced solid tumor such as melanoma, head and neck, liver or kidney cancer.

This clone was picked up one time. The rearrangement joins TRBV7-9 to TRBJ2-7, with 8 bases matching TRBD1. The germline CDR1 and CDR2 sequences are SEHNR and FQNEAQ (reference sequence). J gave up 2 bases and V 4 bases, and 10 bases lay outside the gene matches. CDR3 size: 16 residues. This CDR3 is CASSSQDRGNPYEQYF. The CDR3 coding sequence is TGTGCCAGCAGCTCACAAGACAGGGGTAATCCCTACGAGCAGTACTTC.

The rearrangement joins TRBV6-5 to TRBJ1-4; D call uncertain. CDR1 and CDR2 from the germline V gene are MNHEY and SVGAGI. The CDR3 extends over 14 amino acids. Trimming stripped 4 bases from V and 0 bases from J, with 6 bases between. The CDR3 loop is CASSWTATNEKLFF. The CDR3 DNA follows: TGTGCCAGCAGTTGGACTGCAACTAATGAAAAACTGTTTTTT.

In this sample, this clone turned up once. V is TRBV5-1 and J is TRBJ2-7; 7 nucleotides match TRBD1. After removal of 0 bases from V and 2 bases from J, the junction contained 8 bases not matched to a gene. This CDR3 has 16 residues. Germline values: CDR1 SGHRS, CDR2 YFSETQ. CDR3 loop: CASSLAIGTATYEQYF. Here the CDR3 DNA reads TGCGCCAGCAGCTTGGCAATTGGGACAGCAACCTACGAGCAGTACTTC.

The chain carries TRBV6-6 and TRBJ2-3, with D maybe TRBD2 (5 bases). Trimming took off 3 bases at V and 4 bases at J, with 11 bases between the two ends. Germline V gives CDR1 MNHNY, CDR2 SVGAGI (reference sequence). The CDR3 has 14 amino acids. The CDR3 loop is CASSYSANPDTQYF. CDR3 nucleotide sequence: TGTGCCAGCAGTTATAGCGCAAACCCAGATACGCAGTATTTT.

CDR3 bases: TGTGCCAGCAGAGATGATCTAGCGTCGGGAGAGCAGTACTTC. The encoded protein is CASRDDLASGEQYF. This chain connects TRBV7-9 to TRBJ2-7, with D possibly being TRBD2 (6 bases). With 6 bases removed from V and 7 bases from J, the gap between germline ends came to 19 bases. The length of the CDR3 is 14 residues. CDR1 and CDR2 (germline): SEHNR, FQNEAQ (reference sequence).

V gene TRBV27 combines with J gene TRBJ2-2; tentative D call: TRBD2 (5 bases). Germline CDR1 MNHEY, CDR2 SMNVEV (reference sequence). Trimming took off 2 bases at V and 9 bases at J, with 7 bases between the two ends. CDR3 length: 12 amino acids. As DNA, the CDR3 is TGTGCCAGCAGTTTAGTCGGGAGGGAGCTGTTTTTT. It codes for CASSLVGRELFF.

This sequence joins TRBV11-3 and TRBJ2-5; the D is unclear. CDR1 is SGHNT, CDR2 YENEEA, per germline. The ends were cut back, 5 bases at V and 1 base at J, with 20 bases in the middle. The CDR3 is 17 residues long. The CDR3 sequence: CASSPYLAPKGQETQYF. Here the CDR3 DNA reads TGTGCCAGCAGCCCCTATCTTGCCCCTAAAGGCCAAGAGACCCAGTACTTC.

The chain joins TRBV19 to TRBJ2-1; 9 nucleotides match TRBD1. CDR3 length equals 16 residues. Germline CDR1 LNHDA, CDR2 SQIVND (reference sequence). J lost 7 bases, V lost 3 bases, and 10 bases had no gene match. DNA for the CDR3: TGTGCCAGTAGTATTTCTAAGGGACAGGGTTTGAATGAGCAGTTCTTC. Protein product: CASSISKGQGLNEQFF.

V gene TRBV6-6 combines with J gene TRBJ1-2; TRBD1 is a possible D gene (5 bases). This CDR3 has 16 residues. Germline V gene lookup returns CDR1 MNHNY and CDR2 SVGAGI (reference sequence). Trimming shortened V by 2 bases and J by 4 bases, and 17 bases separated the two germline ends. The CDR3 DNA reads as TGTGCCAGCAGTTACCCCACGGGGGGGACTGGCTATGGCTACACCTTC. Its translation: CASSYPTGGTGYGYTF.

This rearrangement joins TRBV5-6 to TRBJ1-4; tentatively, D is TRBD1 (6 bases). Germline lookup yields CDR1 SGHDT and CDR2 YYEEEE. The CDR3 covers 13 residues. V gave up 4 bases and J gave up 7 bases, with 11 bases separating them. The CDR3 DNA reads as TGTGCCAGCAGCCCGAGGGGGAGTGAAAAACTGTTTTTT. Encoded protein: CASSPRGSEKLFF.

The CDR3 region is CASSESVETQYF. The CDR3 DNA reads as TGTGCCAGCAGTGAAAGCGTAGAGACCCAGTACTTC. This chain joins TRBV2 and TRBJ2-5; D unclear. This CDR3 is built from 12 residues. Per the germline V gene, CDR1 is SNHLY and CDR2 is FYNNEI. Trimming stripped 2 bases from V and 4 bases from J, with 5 bases between.

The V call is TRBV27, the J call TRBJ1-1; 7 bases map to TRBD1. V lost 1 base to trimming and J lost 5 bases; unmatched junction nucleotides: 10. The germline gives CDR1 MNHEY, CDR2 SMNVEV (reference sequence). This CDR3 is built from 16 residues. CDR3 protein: CASSLFPGTVETEAFF. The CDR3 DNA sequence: TGTGCCAGCAGTTTATTCCCTGGGACAGTTGAAACTGAAGCTTTCTTT.

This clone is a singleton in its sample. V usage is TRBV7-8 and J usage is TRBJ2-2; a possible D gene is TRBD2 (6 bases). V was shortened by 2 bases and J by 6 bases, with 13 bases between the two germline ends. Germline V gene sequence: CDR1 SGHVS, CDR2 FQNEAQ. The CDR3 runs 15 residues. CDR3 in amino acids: CASSLYPGEAGELFF. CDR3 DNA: TGTGCCAGCAGCTTATACCCGGGAGAGGCCGGGGAGCTGTTTTTT.

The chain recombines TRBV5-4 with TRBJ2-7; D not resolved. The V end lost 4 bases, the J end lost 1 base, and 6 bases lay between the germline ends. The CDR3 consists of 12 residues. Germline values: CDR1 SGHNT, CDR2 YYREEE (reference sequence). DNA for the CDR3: TGTGCCAGCAGCGCAGGTTCCTACGAGCAGTACTTC. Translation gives CASSAGSYEQYF.

The CDR3 DNA follows: TGTGCCAGCAGGAATGACAGCTGGGGTCGGATGGCCCTCCACTTT. It translates to CASRNDSWGRMALHF. V usage is TRBV7-8 and J usage is TRBJ1-6, with D possibly being TRBD1 (5 bases). CDR1 and CDR2 (germline): SGHVS, FQNEAQ. Trimming took 6 bases from V and 14 from J, leaving 23 bases between them. The CDR3 totals 15 residues.

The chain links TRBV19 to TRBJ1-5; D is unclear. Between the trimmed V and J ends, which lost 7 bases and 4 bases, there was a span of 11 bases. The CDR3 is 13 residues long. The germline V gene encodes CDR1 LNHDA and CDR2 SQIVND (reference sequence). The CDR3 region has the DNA TGTGCCAGTACGGACCGAGAGAATCAGCCCCAGCATTTT. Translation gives CASTDRENQPQHF.

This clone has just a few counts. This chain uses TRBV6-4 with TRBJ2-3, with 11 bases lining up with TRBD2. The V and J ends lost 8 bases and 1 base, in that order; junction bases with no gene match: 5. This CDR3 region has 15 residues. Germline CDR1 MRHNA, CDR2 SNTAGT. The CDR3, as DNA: TGTGCCAGCGCCAAACTAGCGGGGGGCACAGATACGCAGTATTTT. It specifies CASAKLAGGTDTQYF.

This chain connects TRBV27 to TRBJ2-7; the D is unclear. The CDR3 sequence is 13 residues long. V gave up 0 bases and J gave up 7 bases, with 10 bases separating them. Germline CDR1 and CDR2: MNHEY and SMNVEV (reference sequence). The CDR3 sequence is CASSLSTVGEQYF. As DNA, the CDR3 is TGTGCCAGCAGTTTATCTACGGTCGGGGAGCAGTACTTC.

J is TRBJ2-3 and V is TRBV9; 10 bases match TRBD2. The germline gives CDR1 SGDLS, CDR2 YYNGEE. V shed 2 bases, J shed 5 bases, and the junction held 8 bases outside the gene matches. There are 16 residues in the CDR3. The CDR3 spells CASSVPLAGEEDTQYF. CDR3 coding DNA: TGTGCCAGCAGCGTCCCTCTAGCGGGAGAGGAAGATACGCAGTATTTT.

The CDR3 protein is CASNPETGYTF. CDR3 bases: TGTGCCAGCAACCCAGAGACTGGCTACACCTTC. The rearrangement joins TRBV7-6 to TRBJ1-2; D gene uncertain. The V and J ends lost 7 bases and 7 bases respectively, with 10 bases between them. This CDR3 has 11 amino acids. Germline V gives CDR1 SGHVS, CDR2 FNYEAQ.